This T cell receptor (beta chain) was observed in a study of T-cell memory formation after mild COVID-19. Regarding the study as a whole: CM and EM subsets held most contracting CD4+ clones; EMRA held CD8+ ones.

For this clonotype: Its specificity is not known.

The germline V gene encodes CDR1 DFQATT and CDR2 SNEGSKA (reference sequence). The CDR3 length is 20 residues. J was trimmed by 0 bases and V by 6 bases; bases with no gene match: 19. TCRdb itself ran the 5' RACE reads through MiXCR, one entry per CDR3 protein. Among under 650,000 distinct CDR3 sequences listed, about 20% were seen once. The TCR comes from an adult woman who had mild COVID-19 (a few samples of this study predate the infection). Cell type and time point are not known. The chain links TRBV20-1 to TRBJ2-1; 11 bases line up with TRBD2. Sequencing was performed on PBMCs or a T cell subset sorted from them (not recorded which). The CDR3 reads CSAPRGLAGGNVLSYNEQFF. CDR3 sequence (DNA): TGCAGTGCCCCTCGGGGGCTAGCGGGGGGAAACGTACTCTCCTACAATGAGCAGTTCTTC.